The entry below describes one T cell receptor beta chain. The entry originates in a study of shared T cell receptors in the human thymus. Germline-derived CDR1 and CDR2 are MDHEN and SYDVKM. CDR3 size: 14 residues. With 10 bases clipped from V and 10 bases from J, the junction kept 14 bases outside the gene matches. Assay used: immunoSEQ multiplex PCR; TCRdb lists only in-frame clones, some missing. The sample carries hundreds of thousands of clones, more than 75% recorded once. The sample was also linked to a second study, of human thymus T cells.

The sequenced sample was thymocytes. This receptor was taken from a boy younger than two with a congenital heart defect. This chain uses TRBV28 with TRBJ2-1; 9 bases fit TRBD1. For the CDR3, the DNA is TGTGCCACCACCACCGGGACAGGGATGTGGGAGCAGTTCTTC. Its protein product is CATTTGTGMWEQFF.